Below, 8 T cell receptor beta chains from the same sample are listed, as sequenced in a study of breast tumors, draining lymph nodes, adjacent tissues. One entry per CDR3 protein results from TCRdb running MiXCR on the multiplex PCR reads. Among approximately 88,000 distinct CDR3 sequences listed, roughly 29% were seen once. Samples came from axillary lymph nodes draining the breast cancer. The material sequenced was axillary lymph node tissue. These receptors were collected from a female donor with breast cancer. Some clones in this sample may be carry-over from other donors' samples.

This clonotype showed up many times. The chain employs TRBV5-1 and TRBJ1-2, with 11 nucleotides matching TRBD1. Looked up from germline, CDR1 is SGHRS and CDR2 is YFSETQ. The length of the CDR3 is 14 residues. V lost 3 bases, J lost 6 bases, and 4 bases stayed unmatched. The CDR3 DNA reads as TGCGCCAGCAGCTCGTGGGACAGGGGGGATGGCTACACCTTC. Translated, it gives CASSSWDRGDGYTF.

CDR3 DNA sequence: TGCAGCGTTGACTGGTCGGGGCAGTTCTTC. This gives the protein CSVDWSGQFF. This chain connects TRBV29-1 to TRBJ2-1; D is ambiguous. The germline CDR1 and CDR2 sequences are SQVTM and ANQGSEA. The length of the CDR3 is 10 residues. Trimming pared 3 bases from V and 12 bases from J, leaving 9 bases between.

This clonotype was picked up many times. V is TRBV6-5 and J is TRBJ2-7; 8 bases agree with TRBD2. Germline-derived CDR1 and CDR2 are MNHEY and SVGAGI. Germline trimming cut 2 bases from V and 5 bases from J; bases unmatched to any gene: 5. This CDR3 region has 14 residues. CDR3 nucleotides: TGTGCCAGCAGTTACCACGGGACTAGAGACGAGCAGTACTTC. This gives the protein CASSYHGTRDEQYF.

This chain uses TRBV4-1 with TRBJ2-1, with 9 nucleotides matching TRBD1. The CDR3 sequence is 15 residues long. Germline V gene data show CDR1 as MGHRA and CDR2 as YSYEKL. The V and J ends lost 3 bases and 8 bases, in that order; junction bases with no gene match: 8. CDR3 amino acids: CASSQRGQGIDEQFF. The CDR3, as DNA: TGCGCCAGCAGCCAGAGGGGACAGGGTATCGATGAGCAGTTCTTC.

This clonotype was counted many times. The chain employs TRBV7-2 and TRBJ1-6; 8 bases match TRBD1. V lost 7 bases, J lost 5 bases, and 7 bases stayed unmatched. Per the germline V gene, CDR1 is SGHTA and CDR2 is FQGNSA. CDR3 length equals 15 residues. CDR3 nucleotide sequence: TGTGCCAGCAACCCTCAGGGGGCGAATAATTCACCCCTCCACTTT. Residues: CASNPQGANNSPLHF.

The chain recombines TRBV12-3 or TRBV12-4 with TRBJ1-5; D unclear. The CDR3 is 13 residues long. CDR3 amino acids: CASGLNENQPQHF. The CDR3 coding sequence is TGTGCTAGTGGTTTAAACGAAAATCAGCCCCAGCATTTT.

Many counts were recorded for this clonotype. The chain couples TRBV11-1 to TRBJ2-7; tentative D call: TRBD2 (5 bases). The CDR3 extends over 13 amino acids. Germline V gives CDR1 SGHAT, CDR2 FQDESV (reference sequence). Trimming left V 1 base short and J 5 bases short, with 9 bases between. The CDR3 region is CASSLGLANEQYF. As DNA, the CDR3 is TGTGCCAGCAGCTTAGGTCTAGCCAACGAGCAGTACTTC.

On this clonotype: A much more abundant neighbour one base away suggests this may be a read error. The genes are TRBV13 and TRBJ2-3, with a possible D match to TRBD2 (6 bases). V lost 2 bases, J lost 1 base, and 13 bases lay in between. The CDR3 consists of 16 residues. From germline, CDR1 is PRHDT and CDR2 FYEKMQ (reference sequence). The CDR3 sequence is CASSLHGSGGTDTQYF. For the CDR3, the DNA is TGTGCCAGCAGCTTACACGGGAGTGGGGGCACAGATACGCAGTATTTT.